This is a list of T cell receptor beta chains from one sample in a study of cytomegalovirus exposure and HLA in healthy donors. Some clones are missing from TCRdb's copy, which holds only in-frame ones; the method was immunoSEQ multiplex PCR. This table holds around 300,000 clones, around 86% found once. Sequences were obtained from PBMCs. Receptors originate from a woman younger than 30 in good health and CMV-seronegative. Both conserved end residues are part of each CDR3. The order of the fields is clone size, D gene, J gene, V gene, CDR3 DNA, CDR3 protein. D genes are given only for firm matches. Rows give clone size only sometimes, using once, few, many, or a class for an expanded clone.

clone size: .; D gene: TRBD1; J gene: TRBJ1-5; V gene: TRBV2; CDR3 DNA: TGTGCCAGCAGTTCTCCACAGGGGATCTTCAATCAGCCCCAGCATTTT; CDR3 protein: CASSSPQGIFNQPQHF
clone size: once; D gene: .; J gene: TRBJ1-4; V gene: TRBV9; CDR3 DNA: TGTGCCAGCAGCCCGGGAGCAACTAATGAAAAACTGTTTTTT; CDR3 protein: CASSPGATNEKLFF
clone size: .; D gene: TRBD1; J gene: TRBJ1-1; V gene: TRBV23-1; CDR3 DNA: TGCGCCAGCAGTCAATCCAAAGGGCAGGGGGACACTGAAGCTTTCTTT; CDR3 protein: CASSQSKGQGDTEAFF
clone size: once; D gene: TRBD1; J gene: TRBJ2-7; V gene: TRBV2; CDR3 DNA: TGTGCCAGCCCTAGGGGACAGGGTTTCCACGAGCAGTACTTC; CDR3 protein: CASPRGQGFHEQYF
clone size: .; D gene: .; J gene: TRBJ1-1; V gene: TRBV27; CDR3 DNA: TGTGCCAGCAGTTACGGAAATCAGGGATGGGACACTGAAGCTTTCTTT; CDR3 protein: CASSYGNQGWDTEAFF
clone size: .; D gene: TRBD1; J gene: TRBJ2-7; V gene: TRBV6-5; CDR3 DNA: TGTGCCAGCAGCAGGGACAGGGGAGATCACGAGCAGTACTTC; CDR3 protein: CASSRDRGDHEQYF
clone size: few; D gene: TRBD1; J gene: TRBJ2-4; V gene: TRBV6-1; CDR3 DNA: TGTGCCAGCAGTCGGACAGGGGGCGAGGTATACATTCAGTACTTC; CDR3 protein: CASSRTGGEVYIQYF
clone size: .; D gene: TRBD2; J gene: TRBJ2-7; V gene: TRBV12-5; CDR3 DNA: TGTGCTAGTGGTCTGACTAGCGGAGTATCCTACGAGCAGTACTTC; CDR3 protein: CASGLTSGVSYEQYF
clone size: .; D gene: TRBD2; J gene: TRBJ2-2; V gene: TRBV29-1; CDR3 DNA: TGCAGCGTTGTCTGGGGGACTAATAGGATCGGGGAGCTGTTTTTT; CDR3 protein: CSVVWGTNRIGELFF
clone size: .; D gene: .; J gene: TRBJ1-5; V gene: TRBV18; CDR3 DNA: TGTGCCAGCTCACCAGAGGCAGGGAATCAGCCCCAGCATTTT; CDR3 protein: CASSPEAGNQPQHF
clone size: .; D gene: TRBD1; J gene: TRBJ1-5; V gene: TRBV27; CDR3 DNA: TGTGCCAGCTCGGGACAGTACAATCAGCCCCAGCATTTT; CDR3 protein: CASSGQYNQPQHF
clone size: .; D gene: TRBD1; J gene: TRBJ1-2; V gene: TRBV25-1; CDR3 DNA: TGTGCCAGCCGGACAGGGGAAGGCTATGGCTACACCTTC; CDR3 protein: CASRTGEGYGYTF
clone size: .; D gene: .; J gene: TRBJ2-2; V gene: TRBV5-1; CDR3 DNA: TGCGCCAGCAGCTTACGAGACACCGGGGAGCTGTTTTTT; CDR3 protein: CASSLRDTGELFF
clone size: .; D gene: TRBD1; J gene: TRBJ1-4; V gene: TRBV5-1; CDR3 DNA: TGCGCCAGCAGCACGACCGGGACAGTAGCTGAAAAACTGTTTTTT; CDR3 protein: CASSTTGTVAEKLFF
clone size: few; D gene: .; J gene: TRBJ1-2; V gene: TRBV5-1; CDR3 DNA: TGCGCCAGCCGCGTTGCTACGAACTATGGCTACACCTTC; CDR3 protein: CASRVATNYGYTF
clone size: .; D gene: TRBD2; J gene: TRBJ2-5; V gene: TRBV25-1; CDR3 DNA: TGTGCCAGCAGTGAATTGACTAGCGGGGTACAAGAGACCCAGTACTTC; CDR3 protein: CASSELTSGVQETQYF
clone size: .; D gene: .; J gene: TRBJ1-5; V gene: TRBV7-9; CDR3 DNA: TGTGCCAGCAGCTCGACAATCGACAGCCTCAATCAGCCCCAGCATTTT; CDR3 protein: CASSSTIDSLNQPQHF
clone size: once; D gene: .; J gene: TRBJ2-2; V gene: TRBV14; CDR3 DNA: TGTGCCAGCAGCCAAGGGCAGGGCGCGAACACCGGGGAGCTGTTTTTT; CDR3 protein: CASSQGQGANTGELFF
clone size: .; D gene: TRBD1; J gene: TRBJ1-6; V gene: TRBV4-1; CDR3 DNA: TGCGCCAGCAGCCAGGGGACGACAGGGAGGAGTAATTCACCCCTCCACTTT; CDR3 protein: CASSQGTTGRSNSPLHF
clone size: .; D gene: .; J gene: TRBJ2-7; V gene: TRBV7-8; CDR3 DNA: TGTGCCAGCAGCTTAGGGTACCAGGGCTCCTACGAGCAGTACTTC; CDR3 protein: CASSLGYQGSYEQYF
clone size: .; D gene: TRBD1; J gene: TRBJ1-2; V gene: TRBV7-9; CDR3 DNA: TGTGCCAGCAGCTCAGGACAGGTACCGCCGTGGGAGGGCTACACCTTC; CDR3 protein: CASSSGQVPPWEGYTF
clone size: .; D gene: .; J gene: TRBJ1-2; V gene: TRBV9; CDR3 DNA: TGTGCCAGCAGCGTAGTAGGCAGGAATGGCTACACCTTC; CDR3 protein: CASSVVGRNGYTF
clone size: .; D gene: TRBD1; J gene: TRBJ2-3; V gene: TRBV7-8; CDR3 DNA: TGTGCCAGCACCCGGGACAGGGGATCAGATACGCAGTATTTT; CDR3 protein: CASTRDRGSDTQYF
clone size: .; D gene: TRBD2; J gene: TRBJ2-7; V gene: TRBV6-5; CDR3 DNA: TGTGCCAGCAGCCTTACTAGCGGGAAGGACGAGCAGTACTTC; CDR3 protein: CASSLTSGKDEQYF
clone size: .; D gene: .; J gene: TRBJ2-3; V gene: TRBV6-5; CDR3 DNA: TGTGCCAGCAGGCGGGGTACCACAGATACGCAGTATTTT; CDR3 protein: CASRRGTTDTQYF
clone size: .; D gene: .; J gene: TRBJ2-3; V gene: TRBV29-1; CDR3 DNA: TGCAGCGCCCGACTAGGAGCAGATACGCAGTATTTT; CDR3 protein: CSARLGADTQYF
clone size: .; D gene: .; J gene: TRBJ1-2; V gene: TRBV18; CDR3 DNA: TGTGCCAGCTCACCAGGGGGGGCTTCAAACTATCGAGGCTACACCTTC; CDR3 protein: CASSPGGASNYRGYTF
clone size: .; D gene: TRBD2; J gene: TRBJ2-7; V gene: TRBV4-2; CDR3 DNA: TGTGCCAGCAGCCAAGAAGCGCAGCGGGGGGGGTCCTACGAGCAGTACTTC; CDR3 protein: CASSQEAQRGGSYEQYF
clone size: .; D gene: TRBD1; J gene: TRBJ2-7; V gene: TRBV27; CDR3 DNA: TGTGCCAGCAGTTTCGGGGTTGGGGACAGGGGGCAGTACGAGCAGTACTTC; CDR3 protein: CASSFGVGDRGQYEQYF
clone size: .; D gene: TRBD1; J gene: TRBJ1-2; V gene: TRBV18; CDR3 DNA: TGTGCCAGCTCACCATCCAGGGGGCAGGATGGCTACACCTTC; CDR3 protein: CASSPSRGQDGYTF
clone size: .; D gene: .; J gene: TRBJ1-5; V gene: TRBV6-1; CDR3 DNA: TGTGCCACCGCAAAGACTGCCTTGCCCCAGCATTTT; CDR3 protein: CATAKTALPQHF
clone size: .; D gene: .; J gene: TRBJ2-3; V gene: TRBV5-1; CDR3 DNA: TGCGCCAGCAGCTTGGAAGTCAGGCGAGACCCAGATACGCAGTATTTT; CDR3 protein: CASSLEVRRDPDTQYF
clone size: .; D gene: .; J gene: TRBJ2-7; V gene: TRBV13; CDR3 DNA: TGTGCCAGCAGCTCCAACAATATCCAACCCTACGAGCAGTACTTC; CDR3 protein: CASSSNNIQPYEQYF
clone size: .; D gene: .; J gene: TRBJ2-1; V gene: TRBV7-8; CDR3 DNA: TGTGCCAGCAGCTTAGCCCCGTACAGGGAGCAGTTCTTC; CDR3 protein: CASSLAPYREQFF
clone size: .; D gene: TRBD2; J gene: TRBJ2-2; V gene: TRBV5-1; CDR3 DNA: TGCGCCAGCAGCCCGTACGGGACTACCTCCACCGGGGAGCTGTTTTTT; CDR3 protein: CASSPYGTTSTGELFF
clone size: .; D gene: .; J gene: TRBJ1-3; V gene: TRBV28; CDR3 DNA: TGTGCCAGCAGTTTAGGAGTTGACGGAAACACCATATATTTT; CDR3 protein: CASSLGVDGNTIYF
clone size: .; D gene: .; J gene: TRBJ2-3; V gene: TRBV10-3; CDR3 DNA: TGTGCCATCAGTGAGGTGACAGCCTCCTACGGCACAGATACGCAGTATTTT; CDR3 protein: CAISEVTASYGTDTQYF
clone size: .; D gene: .; J gene: TRBJ2-7; V gene: TRBV9; CDR3 DNA: TGTGCCAGCAGCGTAGGTACAGAAGTAACCTACGAGCAGTACTTC; CDR3 protein: CASSVGTEVTYEQYF
clone size: .; D gene: TRBD1; J gene: TRBJ2-7; V gene: TRBV5-4; CDR3 DNA: TGTGCCAGCAGCTTAATTGGGGACAGGGCCTACGAGCAGTACTTC; CDR3 protein: CASSLIGDRAYEQYF
clone size: .; D gene: TRBD1; J gene: TRBJ1-2; V gene: TRBV6-1; CDR3 DNA: TGTGCCAGCAGTGAGGGACAGGGGGCGATTGCTGGCTACACCTTC; CDR3 protein: CASSEGQGAIAGYTF
clone size: .; D gene: .; J gene: TRBJ1-1; V gene: TRBV7-9; CDR3 DNA: TGTGCCAGCAGCCGACGACATTCCACTGAAGCTTTCTTT; CDR3 protein: CASSRRHSTEAFF
clone size: .; D gene: .; J gene: TRBJ2-2; V gene: TRBV5-1; CDR3 DNA: TGCGCCAGCAGCTTGGACGGGAGAATGGCCGGGGAGCTGTTTTTT; CDR3 protein: CASSLDGRMAGELFF
clone size: .; D gene: .; J gene: TRBJ2-6; V gene: TRBV4-1; CDR3 DNA: TGCGCCAGCAGCCGAGGCAGCAGAGAGTACTCTGGGGCCAACGTCCTGACTTTC; CDR3 protein: CASSRGSREYSGANVLTF
clone size: .; D gene: TRBD1; J gene: TRBJ2-3; V gene: TRBV11-3; CDR3 DNA: TGTGCCAGCAGCTTAATCGCACAGGGGATTGATACGCAGTATTTT; CDR3 protein: CASSLIAQGIDTQYF
clone size: .; D gene: TRBD2; J gene: TRBJ2-1; V gene: TRBV11-2; CDR3 DNA: TGTGCCAGCAGCTTATTTACTAGCGGGAGCTATGAGCAGTTCTTC; CDR3 protein: CASSLFTSGSYEQFF
clone size: .; D gene: TRBD2; J gene: TRBJ2-5; V gene: TRBV5-1; CDR3 DNA: TGCGCCAGCAGCTTGTTCGGGACTAGCGGCACACAAGAGACCCAGTACTTC; CDR3 protein: CASSLFGTSGTQETQYF
clone size: .; D gene: .; J gene: TRBJ1-4; V gene: TRBV13; CDR3 DNA: TGTGCCAGCAGCTTGGGGGCCGGGGAACTGTTTTTT; CDR3 protein: CASSLGAGELFF
clone size: few; D gene: TRBD1; J gene: TRBJ1-2; V gene: TRBV29-1; CDR3 DNA: TGCAGCGTTGTCGGGACAGGCCGCTATGGCTACACCTTC; CDR3 protein: CSVVGTGRYGYTF
clone size: .; D gene: TRBD2; J gene: TRBJ2-1; V gene: TRBV9; CDR3 DNA: TGTGCCAGCCCCCCTACTTATAGCGGGGGTCCCTACAATGAGCAGTTCTTC; CDR3 protein: CASPPTYSGGPYNEQFF
clone size: .; D gene: .; J gene: TRBJ2-7; V gene: TRBV5-3; CDR3 DNA: TGTGCCAGAAGCTTACCCCCTGTCCGGGAATACTACGAGCAGTACTTC; CDR3 protein: CARSLPPVREYYEQYF